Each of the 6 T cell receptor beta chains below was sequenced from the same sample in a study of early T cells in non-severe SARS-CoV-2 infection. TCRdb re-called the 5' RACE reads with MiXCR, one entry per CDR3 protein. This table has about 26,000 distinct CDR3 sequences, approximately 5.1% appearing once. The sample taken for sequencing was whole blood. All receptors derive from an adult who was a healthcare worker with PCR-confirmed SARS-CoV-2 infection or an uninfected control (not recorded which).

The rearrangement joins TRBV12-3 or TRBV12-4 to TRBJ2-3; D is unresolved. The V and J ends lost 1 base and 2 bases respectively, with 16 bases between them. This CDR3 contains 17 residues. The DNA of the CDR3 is TGTGCCAGCAGTTTAGAGGAGATGCTGCCACTCACAGATACGCAGTATTTT. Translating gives CASSLEEMLPLTDTQYF.

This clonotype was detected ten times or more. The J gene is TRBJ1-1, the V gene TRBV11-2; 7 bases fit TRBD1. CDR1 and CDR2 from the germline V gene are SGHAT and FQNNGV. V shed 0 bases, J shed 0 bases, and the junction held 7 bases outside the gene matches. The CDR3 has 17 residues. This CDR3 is CASSLEGYGQVNTEAFF. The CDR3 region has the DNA TGTGCCAGCAGCTTAGAGGGTTACGGACAGGTGAACACTGAAGCTTTCTTT.

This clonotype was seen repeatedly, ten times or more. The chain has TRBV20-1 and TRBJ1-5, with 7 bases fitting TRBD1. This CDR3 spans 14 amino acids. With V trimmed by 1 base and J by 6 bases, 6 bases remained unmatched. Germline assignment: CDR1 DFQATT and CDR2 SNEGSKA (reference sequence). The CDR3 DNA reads TGCAGTGCTAGAGTAGGGGGCCGCGGTCAGCCCCAGCATTTT. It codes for CSARVGGRGQPQHF.

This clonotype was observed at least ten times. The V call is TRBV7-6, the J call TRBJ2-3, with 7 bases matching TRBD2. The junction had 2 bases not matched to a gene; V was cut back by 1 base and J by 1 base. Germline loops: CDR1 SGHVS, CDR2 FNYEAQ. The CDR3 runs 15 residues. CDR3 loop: CASSLEGGGTDTQYF. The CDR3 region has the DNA TGTGCCAGCAGCTTAGAGGGAGGGGGCACAGATACGCAGTATTTT. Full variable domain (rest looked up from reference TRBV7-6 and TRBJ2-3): GAGVSQSPRYKVTKRGQDVALRCDPISGHVSLYWYRQALGQGPEFLTYFNYEAQQDKSGLPNDRFSAERPEGSISTLTIQRTEQRDSAMYRCASSLEGGGTDTQYFGPGTRLTVL.

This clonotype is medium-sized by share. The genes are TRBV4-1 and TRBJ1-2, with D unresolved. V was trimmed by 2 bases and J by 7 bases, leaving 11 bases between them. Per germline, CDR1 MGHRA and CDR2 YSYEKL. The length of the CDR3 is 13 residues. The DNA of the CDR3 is TGCGCCAGCAGCCAATACCGGGAGACTGGCTACACCTTC. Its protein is CASSQYRETGYTF.

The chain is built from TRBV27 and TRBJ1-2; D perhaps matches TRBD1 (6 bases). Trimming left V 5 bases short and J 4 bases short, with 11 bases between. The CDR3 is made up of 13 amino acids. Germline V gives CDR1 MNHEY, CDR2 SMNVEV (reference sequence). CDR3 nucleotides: TGTGCCAGCAGTCCCGGACAGTCCTATGGCTACACCTTC. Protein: CASSPGQSYGYTF.